This T cell receptor (beta chain) was retrieved from a study of T cell responses to AZD1222 COVID-19 vaccine. Findings and caveats of the study: Two doses of AZD1222 preceded a rise in Spike-specific TCR breadth and depth.

This CDR3 contains 15 residues. V was trimmed by 0 bases and J by 4 bases, leaving 12 bases between them. Germline V CDR1 and CDR2: SGHVS, FNYEAQ. Sequenced by immunoSEQ multiplex PCR; TCRdb stores in-frame clones only, minus some. The table includes 140,000 or so clones, around 83% detected once. Concerning this clone: Its antigen is undetermined.

This TCR derives from an adult who received the AZD1222 COVID-19 vaccine. Source: peripheral blood, taken 28 days after the second AZD1222 dose. The rearrangement links TRBV7-6 to TRBJ1-1; D remains ambiguous. The CDR3 here is CASSLASRGVTEAFF. For the CDR3, the DNA is TGTGCCAGCAGCTTAGCGTCTCGGGGAGTCACTGAAGCTTTCTTT.